The present T cell receptor (beta chain) was sequenced within a study of neurological immune-mediated disorders. At least ten counts were recorded for this clonotype. Its antigen is unknown. It was by 5'RACE with 10-nucleotide random UMIs that the cDNA was made. Using its own MiXCR run on the 5' RACE reads, TCRdb lists one record per CDR3 protein. The sample contains tens of thousands of distinct CDR3 sequences, roughly 13% of which appear only once. Trimming took 1 base from V and 5 from J, leaving 13 bases between them. This CDR3 has 14 residues. Germline CDR1 and CDR2: SQVTM and ANQGSEA. Overall study findings and caveats: No sharing of CDR3 amino acid sequences was observed among expanded clones across subjects, suggesting private repertoires in all groups.

Sequenced material: PBMCs. The sequence derives from a woman aged 60-70 years with HTLV-1-associated myelopathy (HAM/TSP). V usage is TRBV29-1 and J usage is TRBJ2-3; D perhaps matches TRBD2 (6 bases). In DNA, the CDR3 is TGCAGCGTTGAAGGGGGCCCGGGGGTAGATACGCAGTATTTT. Its translation is CSVEGGPGVDTQYF.